These 21 T cell receptor beta chains share one sample of origin, sequenced in a study of OX40 agonist ivuxolimab in advanced cancers. Libraries were constructed by the immunoSEQ multiplex PCR assay. TCRdb carries this immuneACCESS record with in-frame sequences only. Its versions omit some clonotypes, under half of them owing to an unresolved V gene in the studies checked, with the rest unexplained. In all, the sample holds about 94,000 clones, and more than 85% of those were seen once. 3.4% of the sample comes from the top ten. The sample in question was CD4+ or CD8+ T cells sorted from blood, obtained in a trial of the OX40 agonist ivuxolimab. The receptor set was obtained from an adult with an advanced solid tumor such as melanoma, head and neck, liver or kidney cancer.

The chain recombines TRBV27 with TRBJ1-6; D is possibly TRBD1 (6 bases). In germline, CDR1 is MNHEY, CDR2 SMNVEV (reference sequence). The V and J ends lost 4 bases and 9 bases respectively, with 19 bases between them. CDR3 length: 16 residues. The CDR3 DNA follows: TGTGCCAGCAGTTCCGCATTATGGGGGGCAGGTTCACCCCTCCACTTT. This gives the protein CASSSALWGAGSPLHF.

The chain has TRBV7-9 and TRBJ2-7, with TRBD1 matching over 7 bases. The length of the CDR3 is 13 residues. V shed 3 bases, J shed 8 bases, and the junction held 7 bases outside the gene matches. The V gene's germline CDR1 is SEHNR and CDR2 FQNEAQ (reference sequence). CDR3 loop: CASSLGVGGKQYF. CDR3 nucleotides: TGTGCCAGCAGCTTGGGGGTAGGGGGCAAGCAGTACTTC.

The rearrangement joins TRBV5-6 to TRBJ2-1; possible D gene TRBD2, 5 bases. Deletions cut 2 bases from V and 6 bases from J, with 6 bases between. This CDR3 is built from 12 residues. From germline, CDR1 is SGHDT and CDR2 YYEEEE. CDR3 coding DNA: TGTGCCAGCAGCTTTGGAGGCAATGAGCAGTTCTTC. It translates to CASSFGGNEQFF.

The V and J genes are TRBV29-1 and TRBJ2-7; tentative D call: TRBD2 (5 bases). In germline, CDR1 is SQVTM, CDR2 ANQGSEA. V lost 2 bases, J lost 3 bases, and 11 bases lay in between. The CDR3 spans 13 residues. The CDR3: CSVELRRNYEQYF. The CDR3 nucleotides are TGCAGCGTTGAACTGAGGAGGAACTACGAGCAGTACTTC.

This clone appeared once. The chain joins TRBV5-1 to TRBJ2-1; 15 nucleotides align to TRBD2. This CDR3 has 15 amino acids. CDR1 and CDR2 from the germline V gene are SGHRS and YFSETQ. Germline trimming cut 0 bases from V and 12 bases from J; bases unmatched to any gene: 4. The CDR3 spells CASSLGTSGGAGQFF. The CDR3 bases are TGCGCCAGCAGCTTGGGGACTAGCGGGGGGGCCGGGCAGTTCTTC.

The chain has TRBV6-5 and TRBJ2-5, with D unclear. The J call is in doubt because the DNA end fits TRBJ2-7 better. Germline V gene sequence: CDR1 MNHEY, CDR2 SVGAGI. The CDR3 is 14 amino acids. The CDR3 is CASSHTDSSYEQYF. CDR3 in DNA: TGTGCCAGCAGTCATACCGACTCCTCCTACGAGCAGTACTTC.

V usage is TRBV10-3 and J usage is TRBJ2-7; D uncertain. V lost 3 bases and J lost 0, with 9 bases in between. Germline V gene lookup returns CDR1 ENHRY and CDR2 SYGVKD. The CDR3 covers 14 residues. CDR3 residues: CAISEVGGSYEQYF. CDR3 coding DNA: TGTGCCATCAGTGAAGTGGGCGGCTCCTACGAGCAGTACTTC.

This clone is a singleton in its sample. The rearrangement links TRBV20-1 to TRBJ1-2; the D is unclear. The CDR3 has 11 amino acids. Germline V gene data show CDR1 as DFQATT and CDR2 as SNEGSKA (reference sequence). V was pared by 4 bases and J by 5 bases, with 8 bases between. CDR3 DNA: TGCAGTGCTATCTCGGATTATGGCTACACCTTC. It codes for CSAISDYGYTF.

This clone has only a few counts. This chain connects TRBV4-1 to TRBJ2-7; 7 positions agree with TRBD1. The CDR3 length is 17 residues. The germline V gene has CDR1 MGHRA and CDR2 YSYEKL. Trimming at V came to 1 base and at J to 2 bases, leaving 11 bases not matched to a gene. The CDR3 loop reads CASSQVSARDRPYEQYF. Written as DNA, the CDR3 is TGCGCCAGCAGCCAAGTTTCCGCTCGGGACAGACCCTACGAGCAGTACTTC.

The chain employs TRBV6-5 and TRBJ1-2; TRBD1 might be the D (6 bases). Germline V gene data show CDR1 as MNHEY and CDR2 as SVGAGI. The V and J ends lost 0 bases and 5 bases respectively, with 16 bases between them. This CDR3 contains 16 residues. CDR3 protein: CASSYSSMAGVYGYTF. The CDR3 region has the DNA TGTGCCAGCAGTTACTCCTCCATGGCAGGGGTTTATGGCTACACCTTC.

V and J are TRBV13 and TRBJ2-1, with 12 positions matching TRBD2. Germline lookup yields CDR1 PRHDT and CDR2 FYEKMQ (reference sequence). Unmatched junction bases numbered 6, after V lost 4 bases and J lost 8 bases. The CDR3 spans 15 residues. The CDR3 sequence: CASSSSGGAGHEQFF. Written as DNA, the CDR3 is TGTGCCAGCAGCTCTAGCGGGGGGGCCGGCCATGAGCAGTTCTTC.

The genes are TRBV2 and TRBJ2-5; D gene uncertain. The CDR3 has 16 amino acids. V was clipped by 0 bases and J by 7 bases, with 18 bases between them. CDR1 is SNHLY and CDR2 is FYNNEI in the germline V gene. CDR3 nucleotides: TGTGCCAGCAGTGAAGCGCAGTATGGTCTTTTTGCGACCCAGTACTTC. Translation gives CASSEAQYGLFATQYF.

This chain links TRBV5-6 with TRBJ2-1, with TRBD1 identical over 8 bases. Germline V lookup: CDR1 SGHDT, CDR2 YYEEEE. The CDR3 has 17 amino acids. Losses at the gene ends were 0 bases for V and 9 bases for J; bases not matched to a gene: 14. This CDR3 is CASSLEGAGGPSSEQFF. In DNA form, the CDR3 reads TGTGCCAGCAGCTTGGAAGGGGCAGGGGGCCCGAGTAGTGAGCAGTTCTTC.

This clone was found a few times. The rearrangement links TRBV30 to TRBJ2-1; 7 nucleotides align to TRBD2. CDR3 length equals 13 residues. After removal of 4 bases from V and 10 bases from J, the junction contained 10 bases not matched to a gene. CDR1 and CDR2 (germline): GTSNPN, SVGIG (reference sequence). Written as DNA, the CDR3 is TGTGCCTGGACGGCGGGAGCGAGTCAAGAGCAGTTCTTC. It specifies CAWTAGASQEQFF.

By share, this clone counts as large. The chain carries TRBV27 and TRBJ1-2; 7 positions match TRBD1. This CDR3 spans 16 amino acids. Per the germline V gene, CDR1 is MNHEY and CDR2 is SMNVEV (reference sequence). V dropped 6 bases and J dropped 4; count of bases not matched to a gene: 14. In DNA, the CDR3 is TGTGCCAGCAGGGAATCGACAGGGACCCTTGGCTATGGCTACACCTTC. Translated, it gives CASRESTGTLGYGYTF.

Only one count was recorded for this clone. The chain combines TRBV7-9 with TRBJ1-1, with D unclear. CDR1 is SEHNR and CDR2 is FQNEAQ in the germline V gene (reference sequence). CDR3 length: 17 residues. The germline V and J ends were trimmed by 1 base and 1 base, with 16 bases remaining between them. CDR3 in amino acids: CASSLGAYLTPNTEAFF. The DNA of the CDR3 is TGTGCCAGCAGCTTAGGTGCTTACCTGACACCGAACACTGAAGCTTTCTTT.

The CDR3 loop reads CASSFSGSQYEQYF. DNA for the CDR3: TGTGCCAGCAGTTTTAGCGGGAGTCAATACGAGCAGTACTTC. The genes are TRBV27 and TRBJ2-7, with TRBD2 matching 9 bases. The germline CDR1 and CDR2 sequences are MNHEY and SMNVEV (reference sequence). V gave up 3 bases and J gave up 4 bases; unmatched junction bases: 4. The CDR3 covers 14 residues.

The J gene is TRBJ1-1, the V gene TRBV7-6, with unresolved D. Germline CDR1 and CDR2: SGHVS and FNYEAQ. V lost 1 base to trimming and J lost 0 bases, with 3 bases between them. CDR3 length: 13 amino acids. In nucleotides, the CDR3 is TGTGCCAGCAGCTTAGGGATGAACACTGAAGCTTTCTTT. Translating gives CASSLGMNTEAFF.

V and J are TRBV6-1 and TRBJ1-6; no firm D call. Germline-derived CDR1 and CDR2 are MNHNS and SASEGT. The ends were cut back, 4 bases at V and 6 bases at J, with 13 bases in the middle. The CDR3 is made up of 15 amino acids. CDR3 amino acids: CASSGVIDSNSPLHF. CDR3 bases: TGTGCCAGCAGTGGAGTAATAGATAGTAATTCACCCCTCCACTTT.

This chain uses TRBV27 with TRBJ2-1; D might be TRBD1 (5 bases). CDR1 is MNHEY, CDR2 SMNVEV, per germline (reference sequence). Trimming took off 0 bases at V and 0 bases at J, with 12 bases between the two ends. The length of the CDR3 is 17 residues. The CDR3 sequence: CASSLSPGKISYNEQFF. The CDR3 coding sequence is TGTGCCAGCAGTTTATCTCCAGGGAAGATCTCCTACAATGAGCAGTTCTTC.

The rearrangement joins TRBV9 to TRBJ2-3; D possibly corresponds to TRBD1 (6 bases). In germline, CDR1 is SGDLS, CDR2 YYNGEE. The CDR3 has 14 amino acids. V was trimmed by 3 bases and J by 8 bases, leaving 16 bases between them. The CDR3 DNA reads as TGTGCCAGCAGCGCACCCACGGCAGGGGCTACGCAGTATTTT. The encoded protein is CASSAPTAGATQYF.